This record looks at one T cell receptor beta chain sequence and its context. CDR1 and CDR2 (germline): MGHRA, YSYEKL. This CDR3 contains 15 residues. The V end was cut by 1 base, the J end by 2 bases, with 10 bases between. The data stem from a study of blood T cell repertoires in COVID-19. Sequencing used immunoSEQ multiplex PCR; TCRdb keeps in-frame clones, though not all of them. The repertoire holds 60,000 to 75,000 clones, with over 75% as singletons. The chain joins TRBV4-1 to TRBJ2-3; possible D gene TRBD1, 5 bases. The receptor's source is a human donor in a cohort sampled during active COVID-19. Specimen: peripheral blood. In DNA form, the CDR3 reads TGCGCCAGCAGCCAAGGGTGGGGCCCCACAGATACGCAGTATTTT. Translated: CASSQGWGPTDTQYF.